Presented here are 7 T cell receptor beta chains from one specimen sequenced in a study of graft-versus-host responses after intestinal transplantation. The assay was immunoSEQ multiplex PCR, and TCRdb's table has in-frame clones only and misses some. The data hold under 100,000 clones, with approximately 90% observed a single time. The sequenced sample was PBMCs, obtained roughly 68 weeks after intestinal transplant. Receptors were obtained from a human patient who received an intestinal transplant, so some T cells may come from the graft donor.

The gene calls are TRBV4-2 and TRBJ1-4; weak D call: TRBD1 (6 bases). The germline V and J ends were trimmed by 0 bases and 6 bases, with 11 bases remaining between them. This CDR3 is 15 amino acids long. The germline V gene encodes CDR1 LGHNA and CDR2 YNFKEQ. The CDR3 nucleotides are TGTGCCAGCAGCCAAGAAGGCAGGGGTGATGAAAAACTGTTTTTT. It specifies CASSQEGRGDEKLFF.

The V call is TRBV4-1, the J call TRBJ2-5; D possibly corresponds to TRBD2 (7 bases). The germline V and J ends were trimmed by 4 bases and 4 bases, with 16 bases remaining between them. There are 15 residues in the CDR3. CDR1 is MGHRA and CDR2 is YSYEKL in the germline V gene. CDR3 nucleotide sequence: TGCGCCAGCAGCCCCGGAGAGGGGGGGGGAGAGACCCAGTACTTC. It translates to CASSPGEGGGETQYF.

The chain uses TRBV25-1 and TRBJ2-5; tentatively, D is TRBD1 or TRBD2 (5 bases each). Between the trimmed V and J ends, which lost 2 bases and 5 bases, there was a span of 15 bases. The CDR3 loop spans 15 amino acids. Germline CDR1 MGHDK, CDR2 SYGVNS. In DNA form, the CDR3 reads TGTGCCAGCAGTGAACCAAGGGACCCATCGGAGACCCAGTACTTC. This gives the protein CASSEPRDPSETQYF.

This clone came up once. The chain employs TRBV11-2 and TRBJ1-4; D is uncertain. The CDR3 consists of 19 residues. Looked up from germline, CDR1 is SGHAT and CDR2 is FQNNGV. Trimming cost V 5 bases and J 7 bases, with 29 bases left between them. The CDR3 region has the DNA TGTGCCAGCAGCCGCCCCCACCGTCGGGTGTCGGATTTTGGTGAAAAACTGTTTTTT. Its translation: CASSRPHRRVSDFGEKLFF.

V and J are TRBV6-5 and TRBJ1-2, with 9 nucleotides matching TRBD1. The CDR3 spans 14 residues. V was clipped by 0 bases and J by 9 bases; unmatched bases: 5. Germline CDR1 is MNHEY and CDR2 is SVGAGI. CDR3 bases: TGTGCCAGCAGTTACTCCTTGGACAGGGGCCGCTACACCTTC. It yields the protein CASSYSLDRGRYTF.

The chain combines TRBV5-1 with TRBJ2-1; perhaps TRBD1 as D (6 bases). The CDR3 covers 13 residues. The germline V gene encodes CDR1 SGHRS and CDR2 YFSETQ. Trimming took 0 bases from V and 7 from J, leaving 8 bases between them. The CDR3 sequence: CASSLAQGNEQFF. In DNA form, the CDR3 reads TGCGCCAGCAGCTTGGCCCAGGGGAATGAGCAGTTCTTC.

This sequence joins TRBV10-2 and TRBJ2-7; 10 bases match TRBD1. Germline trimming cut 6 bases from V and 2 bases from J; bases unmatched to any gene: 7. This CDR3 region has 15 residues. Germline loops: CDR1 WSHSY, CDR2 SAAADI. The CDR3 DNA is TGCGCCAGCAGGGATGGACAGGGGGGGCCCTACGAGCAGTACTTC. Translating gives CASRDGQGGPYEQYF.